A selection of T cell receptor beta chains follows, all from one sample in a study of blood T cell repertoires in COVID-19. Assay: immunoSEQ multiplex PCR; the TCRdb copy retains only in-frame clones and omits some. Altogether approximately 140,000 clones are present, 80% to 90% being singletons, with the ten largest covering roughly 8%. The sequencing input was peripheral blood. These TCRs come from a woman aged 55-70 years with COVID-19, enrolled during active disease. Both conserved end residues are part of each CDR3. The D gene is left open where the match is weak. The size of a clone is reported for some rows only, either as once, few or many, or as a class for expanded clones.

V gene: TRBV7-9; D gene: TRBD2; J gene: TRBJ2-1; clone size: NA; CDR3 protein: CASSFRTSGGNEQFF; CDR3 DNA: TGTGCCAGCAGCTTTCGGACTAGCGGGGGCAATGAGCAGTTCTTC
V gene: TRBV19; D gene: NA; J gene: TRBJ1-2; clone size: NA; CDR3 protein: CASRGQAAYGYTF; CDR3 DNA: TGTGCCAGTAGGGGGCAGGCCGCCTATGGCTACACCTTC
V gene: TRBV6-5; D gene: TRBD2; J gene: TRBJ2-2; clone size: few; CDR3 protein: CASSYSGGASGELFF; CDR3 DNA: TGTGCCAGCAGTTATAGCGGGGGGGCCTCTGGGGAGCTGTTTTTT
V gene: TRBV5-6; D gene: NA; J gene: TRBJ1-2; clone size: NA; CDR3 protein: CASSQLVINYGYTF; CDR3 DNA: TGTGCCAGCAGCCAACTCGTGATTAACTATGGCTACACCTTC
V gene: TRBV4-1; D gene: NA; J gene: TRBJ2-2; clone size: NA; CDR3 protein: CASRLRLEGDTGELFF; CDR3 DNA: TGCGCCAGCAGATTACGACTAGAGGGAGACACCGGGGAGCTGTTTTTT
V gene: TRBV7-3; D gene: TRBD2; J gene: TRBJ2-3; clone size: NA; CDR3 protein: CASSLNAGGLSTDTQYF; CDR3 DNA: TGTGCCAGCAGCTTAAATGCGGGGGGCCTTAGCACAGATACGCAGTATTTT
V gene: TRBV19; D gene: NA; J gene: TRBJ1-6; clone size: NA; CDR3 protein: CASSWGDSPLHF; CDR3 DNA: TGTGCCAGTAGCTGGGGGGATTCACCCCTCCACTTT
V gene: TRBV6-5; D gene: TRBD1; J gene: TRBJ1-3; clone size: NA; CDR3 protein: CASRQGRGNTIYF; CDR3 DNA: TGTGCCAGCCGACAGGGGAGAGGAAACACCATATATTTT
V gene: TRBV15; D gene: NA; J gene: TRBJ2-2; clone size: few; CDR3 protein: CATSREFRGTGELFF; CDR3 DNA: TGTGCCACCAGCAGAGAATTCAGGGGCACCGGGGAGCTGTTTTTT
V gene: TRBV9; D gene: NA; J gene: TRBJ1-1; clone size: NA; CDR3 protein: CASSPSGDEAFF; CDR3 DNA: TGTGCCAGCAGCCCATCAGGGGATGAGGCTTTCTTT
V gene: TRBV7-2; D gene: NA; J gene: TRBJ1-1; clone size: NA; CDR3 protein: CASSRRAMNTEAFF; CDR3 DNA: TGTGCCAGCTCCCGGAGGGCTATGAACACTGAAGCTTTCTTT
V gene: TRBV4-2; D gene: NA; J gene: TRBJ1-2; clone size: NA; CDR3 protein: CASSQERAVSGYTF; CDR3 DNA: TGTGCCAGCAGCCAAGAGAGGGCCGTTTCCGGCTACACCTTC
V gene: TRBV5-1; D gene: TRBD1; J gene: TRBJ2-1; clone size: NA; CDR3 protein: CASRTGTGSYNEQFF; CDR3 DNA: TGCGCCAGCAGAACCGGGACAGGCTCCTACAATGAGCAGTTCTTC
V gene: TRBV11-3; D gene: NA; J gene: TRBJ2-3; clone size: NA; CDR3 protein: CASSRVADSGDTQYF; CDR3 DNA: TGTGCCAGCAGCCGGGTAGCGGACTCTGGAGATACGCAGTATTTT
V gene: TRBV9; D gene: NA; J gene: TRBJ1-6; clone size: NA; CDR3 protein: CASRGGSYNSPLHF; CDR3 DNA: TGTGCCAGCAGGGGGGGCTCCTATAATTCACCCCTCCACTTT
V gene: TRBV7-8; D gene: TRBD2; J gene: TRBJ2-3; clone size: NA; CDR3 protein: CASSLLSGGSTDTQYF; CDR3 DNA: TGTGCCAGCAGCCTCCTAAGCGGGGGCAGCACAGATACGCAGTATTTT
V gene: TRBV30; D gene: NA; J gene: TRBJ2-1; clone size: NA; CDR3 protein: CAWSVLFNEQFF; CDR3 DNA: TGTGCCTGGAGTGTACTTTTCAATGAGCAGTTCTTC
V gene: TRBV6-6; D gene: TRBD1; J gene: TRBJ1-5; clone size: NA; CDR3 protein: CASIATGQRNQPQHF; CDR3 DNA: TGTGCCAGCATTGCCACGGGACAGCGGAATCAGCCCCAGCATTTT
V gene: TRBV18; D gene: TRBD1; J gene: TRBJ2-1; clone size: NA; CDR3 protein: CASSASGQGGYEQFF; CDR3 DNA: TGTGCCAGCTCAGCCTCGGGACAGGGAGGATATGAGCAGTTCTTC
V gene: TRBV28; D gene: TRBD1; J gene: TRBJ2-7; clone size: NA; CDR3 protein: CASSLHQSGQGHEQYF; CDR3 DNA: TGTGCCAGCAGCCTTCATCAGTCGGGACAGGGTCACGAGCAGTACTTC
V gene: TRBV6-5; D gene: NA; J gene: TRBJ2-5; clone size: NA; CDR3 protein: CASSYSFQETQYF; CDR3 DNA: TGTGCCAGCAGTTACAGCTTCCAAGAGACCCAGTACTTC
V gene: TRBV11-2; D gene: NA; J gene: TRBJ2-7; clone size: NA; CDR3 protein: CASSLDGGQGVTYEQYF; CDR3 DNA: TGTGCCAGCAGCTTAGATGGGGGGCAGGGGGTAACCTACGAGCAGTACTTC
V gene: TRBV19; D gene: NA; J gene: TRBJ2-7; clone size: few; CDR3 protein: CASSITLAYEQYF; CDR3 DNA: TGTGCCAGTAGTATTACACTAGCCTACGAGCAGTACTTC
V gene: TRBV7-3; D gene: NA; J gene: TRBJ2-2; clone size: NA; CDR3 protein: CASLPFANTGELFF; CDR3 DNA: TGTGCCAGCCTTCCGTTCGCGAACACCGGGGAGCTGTTTTTT
V gene: TRBV11-3; D gene: TRBD1; J gene: TRBJ2-1; clone size: NA; CDR3 protein: CASSYDRGEGSNEQFF; CDR3 DNA: TGTGCCAGCAGCTACGACAGGGGAGAGGGTTCAAATGAGCAGTTCTTC
V gene: TRBV5-1; D gene: NA; J gene: TRBJ1-2; clone size: NA; CDR3 protein: CASSPHPDRIDGYTF; CDR3 DNA: TGCGCCAGCAGCCCCCACCCCGACAGGATTGATGGCTACACCTTC
V gene: TRBV19; D gene: NA; J gene: TRBJ1-2; clone size: NA; CDR3 protein: CASTLRQAMSGYTF; CDR3 DNA: TGTGCCAGTACCCTCAGACAGGCTATGAGTGGCTACACCTTC
V gene: TRBV7-9; D gene: NA; J gene: TRBJ2-7; clone size: NA; CDR3 protein: CASSWAGRDEQYF; CDR3 DNA: TGTGCCAGCAGCTGGGCGGGGCGCGACGAGCAGTACTTC
V gene: TRBV4-2; D gene: TRBD2; J gene: TRBJ2-5; clone size: few; CDR3 protein: CASSQDLSGGSQETQYF; CDR3 DNA: TGTGCCAGCAGCCAAGATCTAAGCGGGGGGTCCCAAGAGACCCAGTACTTC
V gene: TRBV4-3; D gene: NA; J gene: TRBJ2-2; clone size: once; CDR3 protein: CASSQVGRGNTGELFF; CDR3 DNA: TGCGCCAGCAGCCAAGTGGGCCGGGGGAACACCGGGGAGCTGTTTTTT
V gene: TRBV7-3; D gene: NA; J gene: TRBJ2-2; clone size: NA; CDR3 protein: CASSLERMNTGELFF; CDR3 DNA: TGTGCCAGCAGCTTGGAGAGGATGAACACCGGGGAGCTGTTTTTT
V gene: TRBV6-1; D gene: TRBD1; J gene: TRBJ1-1; clone size: NA; CDR3 protein: CASSEAFGQGANTEAFF; CDR3 DNA: TGTGCCAGCAGTGAAGCATTTGGACAGGGGGCTAACACTGAAGCTTTCTTT
V gene: TRBV7-3; D gene: NA; J gene: TRBJ2-2; clone size: NA; CDR3 protein: CASSPLGGLELFF; CDR3 DNA: TGTGCCAGCAGCCCACTCGGTGGACTCGAGCTGTTTTTT
V gene: TRBV30; D gene: NA; J gene: TRBJ2-4; clone size: NA; CDR3 protein: CASSWGGAAKNIQYF; CDR3 DNA: TGTGCCAGCTCTTGGGGGGGGGCGGCCAAAAACATTCAGTACTTC
V gene: TRBV18; D gene: NA; J gene: TRBJ2-1; clone size: NA; CDR3 protein: CASSTNGDNEQFF; CDR3 DNA: TGTGCCAGCTCAACCAACGGAGACAATGAGCAGTTCTTC
V gene: TRBV6-2/TRBV6-3; D gene: TRBD1; J gene: TRBJ2-5; clone size: NA; CDR3 protein: CASSDDRGETQYF; CDR3 DNA: TGTGCCAGCAGTGACGACAGGGGCGAGACCCAGTACTTC
V gene: TRBV3-1/TRBV3-2; D gene: NA; J gene: TRBJ2-1; clone size: NA; CDR3 protein: CASSQDFRVLGVNEQFF; CDR3 DNA: TGTGCCAGCAGCCAAGACTTCCGGGTCCTAGGGGTGAATGAGCAGTTCTTC
V gene: TRBV5-1; D gene: TRBD2; J gene: TRBJ2-1; clone size: once; CDR3 protein: CASSMTPGLAFNEQFF; CDR3 DNA: TGCGCCAGCAGTATGACACCGGGACTAGCTTTCAATGAGCAGTTCTTC
V gene: TRBV9; D gene: NA; J gene: TRBJ2-2; clone size: NA; CDR3 protein: CASSVYSLATGELFF; CDR3 DNA: TGTGCCAGCAGCGTATATAGTCTAGCGACCGGGGAGCTGTTTTTT
V gene: TRBV7-5; D gene: NA; J gene: TRBJ2-2; clone size: NA; CDR3 protein: CARSLGTRGGPNTGELFF; CDR3 DNA: TGTGCCAGAAGCTTAGGGACCCGGGGGGGCCCGAACACCGGGGAGCTGTTTTTT
V gene: TRBV11-3; D gene: TRBD2; J gene: TRBJ2-1; clone size: NA; CDR3 protein: CASSPRRTSGGSSYNEQFF; CDR3 DNA: TGTGCCAGCAGCCCCCGGCGGACTAGCGGGGGGAGCTCCTACAATGAGCAGTTCTTC
V gene: TRBV3-1/TRBV3-2; D gene: TRBD1; J gene: TRBJ2-5; clone size: few; CDR3 protein: CASSIRTGGYQETQYF; CDR3 DNA: TGTGCCAGCAGCATTCGGACAGGGGGCTATCAAGAGACCCAGTACTTC
V gene: TRBV3-1/TRBV3-2; D gene: TRBD1; J gene: TRBJ1-4; clone size: once; CDR3 protein: CASSQQGAEKLFF; CDR3 DNA: TGTGCCAGCAGCCAGCAGGGGGCTGAAAAACTGTTTTTT
V gene: TRBV21-1; D gene: NA; J gene: TRBJ1-1; clone size: NA; CDR3 protein: CASSKAFGGGLTEAFF; CDR3 DNA: TGTGCCAGCAGCAAAGCCTTCGGGGGAGGGTTGACTGAAGCTTTCTTT
V gene: TRBV27; D gene: TRBD1; J gene: TRBJ1-1; clone size: NA; CDR3 protein: CASMFISGGGEAFF; CDR3 DNA: TGTGCCAGCATGTTTATATCAGGGGGCGGTGAAGCTTTCTTT
V gene: TRBV12-3/TRBV12-4; D gene: TRBD1; J gene: TRBJ1-6; clone size: NA; CDR3 protein: CASSDRVRPLHF; CDR3 DNA: TGTGCCAGCAGTGACAGGGTCCGGCCCCTCCACTTT
V gene: TRBV5-8; D gene: TRBD1; J gene: TRBJ1-2; clone size: once; CDR3 protein: CASTPRTGGYGYTF; CDR3 DNA: TGTGCCAGCACCCCAAGGACAGGCGGCTATGGCTACACCTTC
V gene: TRBV2; D gene: TRBD1; J gene: TRBJ2-5; clone size: NA; CDR3 protein: CASSEDTSGGETQYF; CDR3 DNA: TGTGCCAGCAGTGAGGACACGTCAGGGGGCGAGACCCAGTACTTC
V gene: TRBV11-3; D gene: TRBD1; J gene: TRBJ2-5; clone size: NA; CDR3 protein: CASSPWTGGEETQYF; CDR3 DNA: TGTGCCAGCAGCCCCTGGACAGGGGGCGAAGAGACCCAGTACTTC
V gene: TRBV3-1/TRBV3-2; D gene: TRBD1; J gene: TRBJ1-2; clone size: NA; CDR3 protein: CASSQDWTGDNYGYTF; CDR3 DNA: TGTGCCAGCAGCCAGGACTGGACAGGGGATAACTATGGCTACACCTTC
V gene: TRBV19; D gene: TRBD1; J gene: TRBJ1-5; clone size: NA; CDR3 protein: CASSFYRGQPQHF; CDR3 DNA: TGTGCCAGTAGTTTCTACAGGGGTCAGCCCCAGCATTTT
V gene: TRBV12-3/TRBV12-4; D gene: NA; J gene: TRBJ1-1; clone size: NA; CDR3 protein: CASSIRGEAFF; CDR3 DNA: TGTGCCAGCAGTATCAGGGGAGAAGCTTTCTTT
V gene: TRBV18; D gene: NA; J gene: TRBJ1-6; clone size: NA; CDR3 protein: CASSRTRTGMDSPLHF; CDR3 DNA: TGTGCCAGCTCACGCACTCGGACGGGGATGGATTCACCCCTCCACTTT
V gene: TRBV6-2/TRBV6-3; D gene: NA; J gene: TRBJ1-2; clone size: NA; CDR3 protein: CASSYSPRAMSYGYTF; CDR3 DNA: TGTGCCAGCAGTTACTCCCCGAGGGCGATGAGCTATGGCTACACCTTC